This TCR beta chain stems from a study of blood T cell repertoires in COVID-19. This CDR3 comprises 14 residues. CDR1 and CDR2 (germline): SGHRS, YFSETQ. The V and J ends lost 4 bases and 5 bases, in that order; junction bases with no gene match: 6. Study processing details: From reference gene primer amplification, estimates of nucleated cell counts were derived. Clones were read by immunoSEQ multiplex PCR, and TCRdb kept only the in-frame ones, dropping some. That table furnishes V, J and clone size, whereas the DNA furnished D and trimming. The repertoire holds about 500,000 clones, roughly nine tenths seen once, with approximately 0.9% in the top ten.

The receptor was derived from a man aged 18 to 30 with COVID-19, enrolled during active disease. This chain links TRBV5-1 with TRBJ2-3, with 8 positions matching TRBD1. Sequenced: peripheral blood. The CDR3 spells CASSPQGAEDTQYF. In DNA form, the CDR3 reads TGCGCCAGCAGCCCCCAGGGGGCGGAAGATACGCAGTATTTT.